This TCR beta chain was found in a study of regulatory T cells in long-lasting Graves disease (dated by TCRdb to the early 2020s). With regard to the full study: Newly diagnosed Graves' disease patients had taken antithyroid drugs for less than 3 months. Peripheral blood TCR sequencing and RNA sequencing compared persistent Graves' disease patients with newly diagnosed Graves' disease patients. A total of roughly 33 samples underwent TCR sequencing: some 13 from persistent and about 20 from newly diagnosed Graves' disease patients. The study was registered as a clinical trial and conducted in China. Broader findings and caveats from the paper: Because the primary lesion, thyroid tissue, could not be accessed, the study looked at peripheral blood alone. Sequencing and analysis were limited to the TCR beta chain. Persistent disease showed preferential use of TRBV28, TRBJ1-2 and TRBJ2-5, whereas newly diagnosed disease favored TRBV20-1 and TRBJ2-1. Persistent patients shared more public clonotypes among themselves (approximately 2,500) than newly diagnosed patients did (about 900). The small sample size was acknowledged by the authors as a limitation that may reduce accuracy. Persistent Graves' disease patients showed lower TCR Shannon entropy and fewer highly expanded clones than newly diagnosed patients, suggesting clonal expansion.

CDR1 and CDR2 were assigned from the germline V gene (reference sequence) as SEHNR and FQNEAQ. V gives up 3 bases and J gives up 6 bases, and the segment between their germline ends measures 6 bases. The CDR3 spans 12 residues, from the cysteine through the phenylalanine. Only the CDR3 part of the read is kept: 36 bases, read in frame from the first base. This clonotype was detected ten times or more. Its antigen remains unidentified. It has no much larger one-base neighbor in the sample; base qualities were not kept. The time point label, read with the paper, signifies: newly diagnosed GD, antithyroid drugs for less than 3 months. For both TCR sequencing and RNA sequencing, RNA was extracted from PBMCs in TRIzol. The diagnosis of Graves' disease followed American Thyroid Association guidelines. Recruitment of patients was carried out at an endocrinology department in Xi'an, China. From each patient, around 9 milliliters of peripheral blood was collected into an EDTA anticoagulant tube. Ficoll Paque Plus density gradient separation was used to isolate PBMCs, and no additional T cell sorting was done. An Agilent 2100 Bioanalyzer and agarose gel were used to check RNA quality, while a NanoDrop 2000 measured RNA concentration.

Library preparation employed multiplex PCR. Reads for this sample came from an Illumina HiSeq 4000. TCR beta libraries were built with iRepertoire HTBI primers and Arm-PCR amplification of CDR3 regions. Gel purification was performed on PCR products prior to sequencing. The original methods were these. A total of 62 TRBV and 14 TRBJ segments were identified across samples and were used for gene usage analysis of CDR3 amino acid clonotypes. COPE and FqMerger were used to merge the filtered high-quality paired reads into contigs. BLAST was used to align contigs to IMGT TRBV, TRBD and TRBJ reference genes, with CDR3 defined following IMGT. Any clonotype with a frequency above 0.1% was counted as a highly expanded clone. Shannon entropy was used to measure repertoire diversity, and the Gini coefficient was used to measure V-J evenness. Clonotypes shared by more than one individual were considered public. The public sequencing data were trimmed at Q25 with fastp and processed into clonotypes with MiXCR by TCRdb, which kept only in-frame beta chains. Every entry covers one CDR3 protein and lists the most common genes and DNA from its rows. These V and J calls rely on TCRdb rather than the paper's analysis. The sample includes about 540,000 distinct CDR3 sequences, with 13% observed a single time. The leading ten clones occupy roughly a tenth of the sample.

These same data were also listed under a study on T cells in Graves' hyperthyroidism and ophthalmopathy. The second study, in turn, reports: Stable Graves' hyperthyroidism was defined as the absence of progression to ophthalmopathy over 18 months of follow-up. Hyperthyroidism patients were newly diagnosed, with disease duration under 2 months, and aged 18 to 65 years. The study excluded patients with uncontrolled infections, other autoimmune diseases, pregnancy or lactation. Clinical symptoms, serum thyroxine and TRAb, thyroid ultrasound, and orbital computed tomography formed the basis for the diagnoses. The first round of RT-PCR for the TCR CDR3 was performed with the HTBI primer set and the Qiagen OneStep RT-PCR kit. Most expanded thyroid clonotypes (frequency above 0.001) were also found in blood, which suggests that blood repertoires may mirror thyroid immune responses. A 13 V-J signature model separated ophthalmopathy from stable hyperthyroidism, with roughly 88% sensitivity and roughly 84% specificity in cross-validation and 80%/75% in testing. During validation, the model predicted progression to ophthalmopathy a median of around six months ahead of onset, with around 71% sensitivity and 72% to 80% specificity. To identify TCR V-J signatures that set the groups apart, the researchers used a discovery cohort of roughly 100 patients, made up of some 41 with Graves' ophthalmopathy and about 59 with stable Graves' hyperthyroidism. Prospective prediction of ophthalmopathy was tested in an independent validation cohort consisting of 18 to 20 hyperthyroidism patients and approximately 16 patients who later progressed to ophthalmopathy. The 85 to 100 discovery patients were randomly split 7:3 into training and test sets. In addition, the study compared T-cell repertoires in thyroid tissue and in blood from five to seven Graves' hyperthyroidism patients. Once sampling was done, hyperthyroidism patients were given methimazole at a starting dose of 30 mg daily, whereas ophthalmopathy patients were given high-dose intravenous methylprednisolone. A second multiplex PCR round built the libraries, followed by size selection and purification. The libraries were sequenced on an Illumina HiSeq2000 using paired-end 100 bp reads. SOAPnuke was used to process the raw data, with reads discarded if the reads contained adapters or uncalled bases, had a mean Phred below 15, or lacked an exact constant-primer or identifier match. High-quality paired reads were merged with COPE v1.2.5, and unique nucleotide sequences were defined as clonotypes. MiTCR v1.1 was used to align the clonotypes against IMGT TRBV, TRBD and TRBJ reference segments. Analysis was restricted to V-J combinations with a frequency above 0.0001, which covered roughly 99% of repertoires. A TCS score was defined as the ratio between F50 (clonal expansion) and ExV (chaos), using BLOSUM62-based TCRdist between CDR3 peptides within each V-J. Welch's t-statistics and random forest reduced 514 V-J features to roughly 13, which were used in a naive Bayes classifier (R e1071). Sample size was not statistically predetermined, and blinding of investigators to group allocation was not performed. TCR Vbeta CDR3 sequencing of approximately 140 peripheral blood samples (under 45 ophthalmopathy, about 74 hyperthyroidism and approximately 17 progressor patients) is reported in the paper.

Specimen: peripheral blood mononuclear cells (PBMCs), collected at new diagnosis, from a patient treated with antithyroid drugs. Here the chain combines TRBV7-9 and TRBJ2-1, with the D gene uncertain. This sequence was found in a man younger than 45 with Graves disease. Donor details come from another sample of the same person, matched by shared clones. The DNA sequence reads TGTGCCAGCAGCTTCGGTAGCAATGAGCAGTTCTTC. Its translation reads: CASSFGSNEQFF.